One and the same sample provided the 8 T cell receptor beta chains below, sequenced in a study of OX40 agonist ivuxolimab in advanced cancers. Libraries were prepared through the immunoSEQ multiplex PCR assay. The table comes from immuneACCESS by way of TCRdb, which keeps in-frame sequences with V and J called. Part of the clones is missing from these tables; in studies checked, under half for an unresolved V gene and the rest for unknown reasons. This sample is represented by more than 45,000 clones; roughly 84% of them were singletons. 4% to 6% of the sample goes to the ten largest clones. The input for sequencing was CD4+ or CD8+ T cells sorted from blood, taken in a trial of the OX40 agonist ivuxolimab. Receptor source: an adult with an advanced solid tumor such as melanoma, head and neck, liver or kidney cancer.

In nucleotides, the CDR3 is TGTGCCAGCAGTTTAAACAGGGGAACGTACGAGCAGTACTTC. Encoded protein: CASSLNRGTYEQYF. This chain links TRBV28 with TRBJ2-7, with TRBD1 identical over 7 bases. With 2 bases clipped from V and 4 bases from J, the junction kept 5 bases outside the gene matches. The CDR3 spans 14 residues. Germline lookup yields CDR1 MDHEN and CDR2 SYDVKM.

The chain is built from TRBV28 and TRBJ2-7; D remains unclear. CDR1 and CDR2 (germline): MDHEN, SYDVKM. The CDR3 contains 13 residues. V lost 6 bases and J 0 bases, leaving 9 bases between the germline ends. CDR3 nucleotide sequence: TGTGCCAGCAGCAACAGAATCTCCTACGAGCAGTACTTC. It codes for CASSNRISYEQYF.

This clone was counted a few times. The chain is built from TRBV7-8 and TRBJ1-5, with 9 bases identical to TRBD1. V was clipped by 5 bases and J by 4 bases; unmatched bases: 6. CDR3 length: 15 residues. Germline CDR1 reads SGHVS; CDR2 reads FQNEAQ. The DNA for the CDR3 is TGTGCCAGCAGCGAGGGACAGGGATTAAATCAGCCCCAGCATTTT. Encoded protein: CASSEGQGLNQPQHF.

This chain's CDR3 is CASSLGRGVEAFF. The CDR3 nucleotides read TGTGCCAGCAGCTTAGGCCGAGGGGTTGAAGCTTTCTTT. J is TRBJ1-1 and V is TRBV11-1; D perhaps matches TRBD1 (5 bases). Germline V CDR1 and CDR2: SGHAT, FQDESV (reference sequence). The germline V and J ends were trimmed by 1 base and 7 bases, with 10 bases remaining between them. The CDR3 extends over 13 amino acids.

This chain links TRBV27 with TRBJ1-5; TRBD1 aligns across 8 bases. V lost 5 bases and J lost 2; bases outside the gene matches: 8. Germline loops: CDR1 MNHEY, CDR2 SMNVEV (reference sequence). This CDR3 has 16 residues. The CDR3 nucleotides are TGTGCCAGCAGTACGATACAGGGGGGGGGCAATCAGCCCCAGCATTTT. Amino acids: CASSTIQGGGNQPQHF.

The chain has TRBV19 and TRBJ2-4, with 8 bases lining up with TRBD2. The CDR3 covers 15 residues. The J segment lost 0 bases and the V segment lost 6 bases, leaving 4 bases of the junction unmatched. From germline, CDR1 is LNHDA and CDR2 SQIVND (reference sequence). CDR3 loop: CASSPTSVAKNIQYF. The CDR3 DNA follows: TGTGCCAGTAGCCCGACTAGCGTAGCCAAAAACATTCAGTACTTC.

The chain recombines TRBV10-3 with TRBJ1-1, with D perhaps matching TRBD1 (5 bases). Germline V CDR1 and CDR2: ENHRY, SYGVKD. CDR3 size: 14 residues. The V end lost 0 bases, the J end lost 4 bases, and 9 bases lay between the germline ends. CDR3: CAISESQGGTEAFF. The CDR3 coding sequence is TGTGCCATCAGTGAGTCTCAGGGAGGCACTGAAGCTTTCTTT.

The rearrangement uses TRBV7-9 and TRBJ2-7; 9 nucleotides match TRBD1. Germline V CDR1 and CDR2: SEHNR, FQNEAQ (reference sequence). J lost 0 bases, V lost 6 bases, and 3 bases had no gene match. The CDR3 length is 14 residues. CDR3 DNA sequence: TGTGCCAGCAGTCGGACAGGGGACTCCTACGAGCAGTACTTC. Translation gives CASSRTGDSYEQYF.